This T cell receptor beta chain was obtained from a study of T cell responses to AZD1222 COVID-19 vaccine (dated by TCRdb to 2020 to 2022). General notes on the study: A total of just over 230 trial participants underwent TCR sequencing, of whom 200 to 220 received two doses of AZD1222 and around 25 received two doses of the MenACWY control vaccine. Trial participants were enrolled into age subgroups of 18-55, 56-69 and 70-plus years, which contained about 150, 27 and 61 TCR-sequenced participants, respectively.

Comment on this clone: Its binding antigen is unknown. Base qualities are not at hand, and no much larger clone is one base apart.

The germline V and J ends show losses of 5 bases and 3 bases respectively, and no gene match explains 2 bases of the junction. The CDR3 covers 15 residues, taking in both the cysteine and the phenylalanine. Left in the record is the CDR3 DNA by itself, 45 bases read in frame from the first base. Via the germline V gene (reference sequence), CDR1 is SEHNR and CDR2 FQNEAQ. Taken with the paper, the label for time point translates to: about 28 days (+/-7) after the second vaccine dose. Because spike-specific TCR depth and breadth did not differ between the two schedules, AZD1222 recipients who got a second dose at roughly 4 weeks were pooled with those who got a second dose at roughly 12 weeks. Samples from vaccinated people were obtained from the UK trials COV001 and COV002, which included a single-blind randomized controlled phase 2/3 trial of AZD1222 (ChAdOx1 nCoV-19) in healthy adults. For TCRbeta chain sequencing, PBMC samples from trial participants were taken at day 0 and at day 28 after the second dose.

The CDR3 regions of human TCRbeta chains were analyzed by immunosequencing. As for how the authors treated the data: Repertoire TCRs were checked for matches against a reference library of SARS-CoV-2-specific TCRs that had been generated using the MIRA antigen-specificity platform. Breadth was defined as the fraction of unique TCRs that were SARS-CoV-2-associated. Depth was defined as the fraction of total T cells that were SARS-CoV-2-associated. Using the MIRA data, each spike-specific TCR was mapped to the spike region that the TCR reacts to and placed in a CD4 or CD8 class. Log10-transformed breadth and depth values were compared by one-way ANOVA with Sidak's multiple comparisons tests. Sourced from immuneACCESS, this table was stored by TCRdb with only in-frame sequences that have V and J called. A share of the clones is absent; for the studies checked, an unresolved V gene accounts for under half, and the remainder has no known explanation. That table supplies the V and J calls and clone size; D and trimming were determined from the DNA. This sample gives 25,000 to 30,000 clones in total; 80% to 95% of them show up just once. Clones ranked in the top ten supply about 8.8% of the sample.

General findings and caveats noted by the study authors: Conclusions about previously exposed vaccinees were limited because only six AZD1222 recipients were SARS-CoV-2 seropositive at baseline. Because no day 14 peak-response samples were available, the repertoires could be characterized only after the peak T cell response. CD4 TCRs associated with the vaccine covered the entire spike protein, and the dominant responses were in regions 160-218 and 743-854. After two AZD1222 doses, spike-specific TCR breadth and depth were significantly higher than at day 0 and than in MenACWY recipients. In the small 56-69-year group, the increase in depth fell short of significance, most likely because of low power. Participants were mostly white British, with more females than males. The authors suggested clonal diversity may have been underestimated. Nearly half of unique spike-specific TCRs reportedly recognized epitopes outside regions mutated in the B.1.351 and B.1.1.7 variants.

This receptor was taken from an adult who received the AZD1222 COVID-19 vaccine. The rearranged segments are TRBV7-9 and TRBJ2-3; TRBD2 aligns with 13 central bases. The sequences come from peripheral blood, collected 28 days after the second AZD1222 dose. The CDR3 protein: CASSMTSGRTDTQYF. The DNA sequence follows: TGTGCCAGCAGCATGACTAGCGGGAGGACAGATACGCAGTATTTT.